Listed here is a single TCR beta chain. No antigen is known for it. Nothing much larger sits one base from this clone, and base qualities are not available. The sample is drawn from a study of OX40 agonist ivuxolimab in advanced cancers. Background on the whole study: Ivuxolimab was an agonistic, fully human IgG2 monoclonal antibody directed against OX40 (CD134), a costimulatory receptor. Intravenous ivuxolimab was administered to patients every 2 weeks at six dose levels: 0.01, 0.1, 0.3, 1.5, 3 and 10 mg/kg. Of the roughly 50 dose-escalation patients, hepatocellular carcinoma was present in about 20, melanoma in roughly 15, renal cell carcinoma in 9 and head and neck cancer in 9. The dose-escalation cohort was 82.7% male with a mean age of approximately 60 years, ranging from roughly 23 to 79. Prior anti-PD-1, anti-PD-L1 or anti-CTLA-4 therapy was permitted, and checkpoint inhibitors had been received by around 40% of dose-escalation patients. Three dose-escalation patients achieved partial responses, one with hepatocellular carcinoma and two with cutaneous melanoma. Peripheral TCRbeta sequencing was intended to test whether TCR sequence diversity was altered and clonal T-cell expansion was caused by ivuxolimab. The paper reports the monotherapy dose-escalation portion (N ≈ 50 patients) of the phase I ivuxolimab trial.

Genomic DNA was isolated from the sorted cells so that the TCRbeta CDR3 region could be sequenced. The immunoSEQ Assay was used for sequencing of TCRbeta CDR3 regions. The table was pulled from immuneACCESS by TCRdb, which kept in-frame rearrangements only. Such tables lose some clones; where checked, under half of the loss comes from unresolved V genes, and the rest has no known cause. For this sample the table gives 65,000 to 85,000 clones, of which around 90% were detected only once. The ten largest clones take up 9% to 10% of the sample. The trial excluded patients who had a history of autoimmune disease or were on systemic immunosuppression. In every dose cohort, peripheral blood was drawn for TCR sequencing at baseline, cycle 4 day 1, and cycle 7 day 1. Samples were obtained from an open-label, multicenter, first-in-human phase I dose-escalation trial of ivuxolimab. Adults with locally advanced or metastatic head and neck squamous cell, hepatocellular, melanoma or renal cell carcinoma were enrolled in the trial. Before TCR sequencing, CD4+ and CD8+ T cells were separately sorted from peripheral blood.

What the study reported, not specific to this receptor: The antigen specificity of the clonally expanded peripheral T cells was not determined. In partial responders in the 0.1-3.0 mg/kg groups, normalized peripheral clonal expansion was found to be among the lowest, especially among CD8+ T cells. Clonal expansion of both CD4+ and CD8+ blood T cells was observed from baseline to week 6 at doses 0.1 to 3.0 mg/kg. After ivuxolimab, more expanded clones were found on average in CD8+ T cells than in CD4+ T cells. Low levels of normalized T-cell clonal expansion were also seen in some patients who did not respond.

Sequences were derived from CD4+ or CD8+ T cells sorted from blood, sampled in a trial of the OX40 agonist ivuxolimab. This clonotype was sampled from an adult with an advanced solid tumor such as melanoma, head and neck, liver or kidney cancer.

The CDR3 region reads CASSLASHGSEQYF. The bases read TGTGCCAGCAGCTTGGCTTCCCACGGGTCCGAGCAGTACTTC. Here the chain combines TRBV4-2 and TRBJ2-7, with the D gene call left open. The CDR3 spans 14 residues, from the cysteine through the phenylalanine. Left in the record is the CDR3 DNA by itself, 42 bases read in frame from the first base. V is pared back by 5 bases and J by 6 bases, with 17 bases lying between the germline termini. For CDR1 and CDR2, the germline V gene lists LGHNA and YNFKEQ.